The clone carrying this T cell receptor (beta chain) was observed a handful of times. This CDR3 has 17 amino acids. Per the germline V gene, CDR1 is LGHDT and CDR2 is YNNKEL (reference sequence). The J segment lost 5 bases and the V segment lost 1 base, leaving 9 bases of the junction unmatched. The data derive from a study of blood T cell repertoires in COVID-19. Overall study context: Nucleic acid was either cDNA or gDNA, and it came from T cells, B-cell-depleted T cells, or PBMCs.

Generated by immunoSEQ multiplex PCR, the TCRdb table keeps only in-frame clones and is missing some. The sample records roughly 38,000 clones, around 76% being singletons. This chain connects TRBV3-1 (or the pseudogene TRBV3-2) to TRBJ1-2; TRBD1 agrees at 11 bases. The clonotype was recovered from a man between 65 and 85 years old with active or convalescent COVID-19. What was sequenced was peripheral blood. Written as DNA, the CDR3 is TGTGCCAGCAGCCAAGCGACATCCCGGGACAGGGGGTATGGCTACACCTTC. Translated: CASSQATSRDRGYGYTF.